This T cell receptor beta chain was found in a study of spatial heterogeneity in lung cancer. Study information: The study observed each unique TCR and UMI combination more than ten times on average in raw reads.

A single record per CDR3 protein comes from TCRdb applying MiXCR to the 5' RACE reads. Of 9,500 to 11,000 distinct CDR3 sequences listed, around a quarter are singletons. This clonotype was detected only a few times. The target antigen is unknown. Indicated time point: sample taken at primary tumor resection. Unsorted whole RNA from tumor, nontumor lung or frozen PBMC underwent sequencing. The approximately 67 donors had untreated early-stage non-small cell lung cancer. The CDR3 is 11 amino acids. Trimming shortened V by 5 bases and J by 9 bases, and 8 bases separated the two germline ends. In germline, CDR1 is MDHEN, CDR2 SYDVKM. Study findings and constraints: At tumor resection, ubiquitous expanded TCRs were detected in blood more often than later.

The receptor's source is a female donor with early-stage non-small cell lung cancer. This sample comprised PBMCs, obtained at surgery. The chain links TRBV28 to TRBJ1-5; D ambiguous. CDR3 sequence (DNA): TGTGCCAGCAGTCCGGGGAGGCCCCAGCATTTT. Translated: CASSPGRPQHF. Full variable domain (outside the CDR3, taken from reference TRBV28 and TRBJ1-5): DVKVTQSSRYLVKRTGEKVFLECVQDMDHENMFWYRQDPGLGLRLIYFSYDVKMKEKGDIPEGYSVSREKKERFSLILESASTNQTSMYLCASSPGRPQHFGDGTRLSIL.